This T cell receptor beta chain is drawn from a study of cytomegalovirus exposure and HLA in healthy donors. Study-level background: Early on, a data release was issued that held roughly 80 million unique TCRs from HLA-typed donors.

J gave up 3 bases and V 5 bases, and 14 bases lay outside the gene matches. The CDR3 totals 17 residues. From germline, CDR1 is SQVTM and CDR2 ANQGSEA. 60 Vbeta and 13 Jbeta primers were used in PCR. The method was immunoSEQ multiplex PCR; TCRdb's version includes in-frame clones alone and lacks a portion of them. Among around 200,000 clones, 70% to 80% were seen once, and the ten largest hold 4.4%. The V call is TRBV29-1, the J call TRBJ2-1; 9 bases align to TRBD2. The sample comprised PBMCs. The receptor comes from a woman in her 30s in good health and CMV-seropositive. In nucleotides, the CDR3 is TGCAGCGTTAAATATGTTCCGGCGGGGGGGCTCTACAATGAGCAGTTCTTC. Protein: CSVKYVPAGGLYNEQFF.